This TCR beta chain was found in a study of liver allograft versus peripheral blood T cells. Background on the study: Transplanted-liver and recipient peripheral blood T cell receptor repertoires were compared. Study-level points and caveats: Inside liver allografts, T cell receptor repertoires reportedly diverged from the repertoires found in peripheral blood.

TCRdb analysed the reads with MiXCR anew, one entry per CDR3 protein. The table shows around 5,300 distinct CDR3 sequences, with approximately 15% occurring only once. Relative to its sample, this clonotype is medium-sized. Its antigen is not identified. This clonotype was sampled from a human patient who had a liver transplant. Some of these T cells may belong to the graft donor.

The CDR3 here is CATSSGRGTGELFF. The DNA of the CDR3 is TGTGCCACCAGCTCAGGGAGGGGTACCGGGGAGCTGTTTTTT. The chain joins TRBV15 to TRBJ2-2, with 7 bases lining up with TRBD2. The length of the CDR3 is 14 residues. V lost 5 bases, J lost 5 bases, and 5 bases stayed unmatched. Germline values: CDR1 LNHNV, CDR2 YYDKDF (reference sequence).